This T cell receptor (beta chain) was sequenced in a study of control samples from healthy donors and cancer patients. Germline CDR1 KGHSH, CDR2 LQKENI. V was clipped by 2 bases and J by 0 bases, with 14 bases between them. The length of the CDR3 is 17 residues. Using immunoSEQ multiplex PCR, the repertoire was profiled, and TCRdb retains in-frame clones only, with some absent. Here the sample spans about 120,000 clones, approximately 90% being singletons. Sequences were obtained from blood. The source of this sequence is a man aged 40-49 years in good health. J is TRBJ2-1 and V is TRBV18; perhaps TRBD2 as D (5 bases). CDR3 residues: CASSPGRVGDSYNEQFF. The CDR3, as DNA: TGTGCCAGCTCACCAGGGAGAGTGGGCGACTCCTACAATGAGCAGTTCTTC.